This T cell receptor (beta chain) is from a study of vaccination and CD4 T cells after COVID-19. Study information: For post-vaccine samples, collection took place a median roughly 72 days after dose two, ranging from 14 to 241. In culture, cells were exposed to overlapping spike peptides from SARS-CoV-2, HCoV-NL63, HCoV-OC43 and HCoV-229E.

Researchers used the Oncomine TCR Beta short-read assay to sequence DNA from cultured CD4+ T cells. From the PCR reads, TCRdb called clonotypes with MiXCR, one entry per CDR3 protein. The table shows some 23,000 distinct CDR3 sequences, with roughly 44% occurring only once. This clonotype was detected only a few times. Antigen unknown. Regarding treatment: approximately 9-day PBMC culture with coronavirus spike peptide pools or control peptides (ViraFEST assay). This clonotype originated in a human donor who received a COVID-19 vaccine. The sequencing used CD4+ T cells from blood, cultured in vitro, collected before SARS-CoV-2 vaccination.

CDR3 sequence reads: CASLRDIRMNTEAFF. The CDR3 nucleotides read TGTGCCAGCCTCCGGGACATCCGAATGAACACTGAAGCTTTCTTT. The rearrangement links TRBV2 to TRBJ1-1; perhaps TRBD1 as D (6 bases). Germline CDR1 and CDR2: SNHLY and FYNNEI. The length of the CDR3 is 15 residues. Trimming cost V 8 bases and J 0 bases, with 16 bases left between them.